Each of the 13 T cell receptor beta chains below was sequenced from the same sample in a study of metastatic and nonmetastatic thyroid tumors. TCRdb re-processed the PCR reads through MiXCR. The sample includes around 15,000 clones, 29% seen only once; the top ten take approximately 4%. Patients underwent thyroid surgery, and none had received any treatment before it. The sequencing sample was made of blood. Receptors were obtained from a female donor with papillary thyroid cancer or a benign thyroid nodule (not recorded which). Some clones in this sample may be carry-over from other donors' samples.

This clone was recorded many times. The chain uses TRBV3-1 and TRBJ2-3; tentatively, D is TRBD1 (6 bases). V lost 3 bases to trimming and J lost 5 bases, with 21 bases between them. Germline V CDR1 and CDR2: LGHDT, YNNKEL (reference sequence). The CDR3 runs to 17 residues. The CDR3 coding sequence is TGTGCCAGCAGCCAGGGACAAACCTTGGCGGGTCGAGATACGCAGTATTTT. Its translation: CASSQGQTLAGRDTQYF.

The CDR3 coding sequence is TGTGCCAGCAGCTTCTCCCAGATAGGGACCCAGTACTTC. Protein product: CASSFSQIGTQYF. The V gene is TRBV11-2, the J gene TRBJ2-5; the D is unclear. This CDR3 region has 13 residues. With 3 bases removed from V and 7 bases from J, the gap between germline ends came to 12 bases. Germline V lookup: CDR1 SGHAT, CDR2 FQNNGV.

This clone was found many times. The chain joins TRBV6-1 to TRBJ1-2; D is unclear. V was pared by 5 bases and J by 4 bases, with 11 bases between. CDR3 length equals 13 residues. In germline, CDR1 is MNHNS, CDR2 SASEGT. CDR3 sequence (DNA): TGTGCCAGCAGTCGGACCGAAGGCTATGGCTACACCTTC. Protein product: CASSRTEGYGYTF.

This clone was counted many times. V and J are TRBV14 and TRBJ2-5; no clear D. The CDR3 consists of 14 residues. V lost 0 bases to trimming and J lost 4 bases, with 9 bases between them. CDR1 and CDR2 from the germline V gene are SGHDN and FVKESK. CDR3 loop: CASSQETWGETQYF. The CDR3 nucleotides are TGTGCCAGCAGCCAAGAGACGTGGGGAGAGACCCAGTACTTC. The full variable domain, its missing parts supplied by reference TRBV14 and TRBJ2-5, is EAGVTQFPSHSVIEKGQTVTLRCDPISGHDNLYWYRRVMGKEIKFLLHFVKESKQDESGMPNNRFLAERTGGTYSTLKVQPAELEDSGVYFCASSQETWGETQYFGPGTRLLVL.

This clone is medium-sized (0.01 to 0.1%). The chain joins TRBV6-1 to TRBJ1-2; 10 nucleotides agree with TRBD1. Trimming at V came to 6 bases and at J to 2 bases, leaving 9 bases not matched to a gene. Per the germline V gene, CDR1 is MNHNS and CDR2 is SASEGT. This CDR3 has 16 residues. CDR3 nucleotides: TGTGCCAGCAGAACGGACAGGGGGGGGAGCAACTATGGCTACACCTTC. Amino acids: CASRTDRGGSNYGYTF.

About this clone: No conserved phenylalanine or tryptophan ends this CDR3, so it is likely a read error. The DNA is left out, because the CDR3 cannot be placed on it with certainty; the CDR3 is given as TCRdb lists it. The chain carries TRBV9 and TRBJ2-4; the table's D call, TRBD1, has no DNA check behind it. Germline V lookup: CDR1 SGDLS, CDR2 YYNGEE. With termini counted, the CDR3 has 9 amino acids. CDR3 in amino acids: CASSPGRAA.

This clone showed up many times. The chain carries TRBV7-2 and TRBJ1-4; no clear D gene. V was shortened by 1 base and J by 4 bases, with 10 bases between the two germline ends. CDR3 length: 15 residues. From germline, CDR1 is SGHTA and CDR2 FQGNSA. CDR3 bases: TGTGCCAGCAGCTTAGTGAGGCATATTAATGAAAAACTGTTTTTT. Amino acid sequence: CASSLVRHINEKLFF.

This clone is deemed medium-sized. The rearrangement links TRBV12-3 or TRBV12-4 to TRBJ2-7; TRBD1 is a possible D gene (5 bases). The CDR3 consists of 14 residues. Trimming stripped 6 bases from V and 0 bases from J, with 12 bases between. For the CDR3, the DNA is TGTGCCAGCAGATACGGCACAGGCTCCTACGAGCAGTACTTC. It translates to CASRYGTGSYEQYF.

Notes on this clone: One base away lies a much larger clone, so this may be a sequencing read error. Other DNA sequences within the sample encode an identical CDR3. The CDR3 sequence: CASSPSLRDRGTEAFF. The CDR3 coding sequence is TGTGCCAGCAGCCCGAGTTTGAGGGACAGAGGGACTGAAGCTTTCTTT. The chain has TRBV5-4 and TRBJ1-1; 7 bases match TRBD1. CDR1 is SGHNT and CDR2 is YYREEE in the germline V gene (reference sequence). CDR3 size: 16 residues. V shed 4 bases, J shed 5 bases, and the junction held 14 bases outside the gene matches.

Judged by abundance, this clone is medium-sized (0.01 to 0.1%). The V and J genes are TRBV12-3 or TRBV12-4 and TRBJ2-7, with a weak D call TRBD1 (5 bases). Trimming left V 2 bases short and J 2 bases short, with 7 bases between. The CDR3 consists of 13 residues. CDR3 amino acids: CASSLTGAYEQYF. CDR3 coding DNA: TGTGCCAGCAGTTTAACAGGAGCCTACGAGCAGTACTTC.

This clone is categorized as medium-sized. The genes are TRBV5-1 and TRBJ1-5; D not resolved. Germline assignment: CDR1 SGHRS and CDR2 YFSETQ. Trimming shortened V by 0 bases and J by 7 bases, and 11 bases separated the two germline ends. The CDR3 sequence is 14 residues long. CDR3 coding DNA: TGCGCCAGCAGCTTGGGGATAGCCGGGCAGCCCCAGCATTTT. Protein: CASSLGIAGQPQHF.

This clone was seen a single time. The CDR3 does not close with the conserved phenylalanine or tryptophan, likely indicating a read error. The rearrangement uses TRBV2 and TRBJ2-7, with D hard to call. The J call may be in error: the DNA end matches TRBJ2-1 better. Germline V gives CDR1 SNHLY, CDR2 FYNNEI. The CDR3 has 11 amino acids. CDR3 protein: CASLVGYEQFI. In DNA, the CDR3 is TGTGCCAGCCTGGTCGGCTACGAGCAGTTCATC.

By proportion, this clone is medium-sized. CDR3: CASSATGNTEAFF. CDR3 DNA: TGCGCCAGCAGCGCTACAGGGAACACTGAAGCTTTCTTT. The genes are TRBV4-3 and TRBJ1-1; tentative D call: TRBD1 (5 bases). V shed 5 bases and J shed 1 base, with 8 bases lying between them. The CDR3 loop spans 13 amino acids. The germline gives CDR1 LGHNA, CDR2 YSLEER.